This TCR beta chain was retrieved from a study of metastatic and nonmetastatic thyroid tumors. Study-wide context: The study looked at repertoires side by side in blood and in tumor or nodule tissue from malignant and benign thyroid patients. Study-level findings and limits: Reportedly, malignant thyroid tumors had significantly higher TCR beta diversity than benign nodules, in blood and tumor.

The V end lost 1 base, the J end lost 8 bases, and 11 bases lay between the germline ends. This CDR3 is 13 amino acids long. The germline gives CDR1 SGHTA, CDR2 FQGNSA. In the authors' methods: For papillary thyroid cancer, a distant-metastasis classifier was constructed from CDR3 differences observed across clinicopathological groups. MiXCR was used by TCRdb to re-call the PCR reads. TCRdb's processing, not the authors' own work, is the source of the V and J calls. The sample consists of approximately 42,000 clones, approximately 25% of them appearing once. About this clone: Its antigen is currently unknown.

Each patient went into thyroid surgery without having received any treatment. The specimen was tumor tissue. This clonotype originated in a female donor with papillary thyroid cancer or a benign thyroid nodule (not recorded which). Some clones in this sample may be carry-over from other donors' samples. The rearrangement uses TRBV7-2 and TRBJ1-2; tentative D call: TRBD1 (5 bases). The CDR3 protein is CASSLDREGGYTF. In DNA form, the CDR3 reads TGTGCCAGCAGCTTAGATAGGGAGGGGGGCTACACCTTC.